Below, 11 T cell receptor beta chains from the same sample are listed, as sequenced in a study of shared clonotypes between healthy human individuals. CD45RO-negative, CCR7-positively selected cells formed the naive CD8 fraction, excluding terminally differentiated effector memory CD45RA+ cells. TCRdb's table, derived via immunoSEQ multiplex PCR, lists solely in-frame clones and lacks some. This table has 550,000 to 650,000 clones, about 96% appearing once. The sample consisted of naive CD8+ T cells sorted from blood. These TCRs come from a woman in her twenties or thirties in good health.

The chain combines TRBV11-2 with TRBJ2-5; 14 bases fit TRBD2. J was trimmed by 5 bases and V by 5 bases; bases with no gene match: 4. CDR3 length: 15 residues. Germline values: CDR1 SGHAT, CDR2 FQNNGV. The CDR3 nucleotides read TGTGCCAGCAGCGTGGGACTAGCGGGAGCGGAGACCCAGTACTTC. Translated: CASSVGLAGAETQYF.

The J gene is TRBJ2-1, the V gene TRBV18; 8 positions match TRBD2. Per germline, CDR1 KGHSH and CDR2 LQKENI. CDR3 length: 15 amino acids. Trimming cost V 6 bases and J 2 bases; bases outside gene matches: 6. The CDR3 loop reads CASSRAGVAYNEQFF. CDR3 DNA: TGTGCCAGCTCCCGAGCGGGAGTTGCCTACAATGAGCAGTTCTTC.

This clone was seen once. This sequence joins TRBV29-1 and TRBJ1-4; D unresolved. Trimming pared 4 bases from V and 0 bases from J, leaving 6 bases between. The CDR3 is 13 amino acids. Germline CDR1 SQVTM, CDR2 ANQGSEA. Here the CDR3 reads CSVVSATNEKLFF. The CDR3 DNA follows: TGCAGCGTTGTATCTGCAACTAATGAAAAACTGTTTTTT.

This chain links TRBV9 with TRBJ2-1; TRBD2 agrees at 10 bases. Germline V gene lookup returns CDR1 SGDLS and CDR2 YYNGEE. V was clipped by 0 bases and J by 5 bases; unmatched bases: 8. CDR3 length: 17 residues. CDR3 bases: TGTGCCAGCAGCGTAGAGGGTGAACTAGCGGGAAACAATGAGCAGTTCTTC. Its translation: CASSVEGELAGNNEQFF.

This chain joins TRBV4-1 and TRBJ2-1; 7 nucleotides match TRBD2. V lost 8 bases and J lost 4; bases outside the gene matches: 26. This CDR3 region has 20 residues. Looked up from germline, CDR1 is MGHRA and CDR2 is YSYEKL. CDR3 amino acids: CASASQFPVPGASGYNEQFF. The CDR3 bases are TGCGCCAGCGCCTCTCAATTCCCGGTGCCCGGGGCTAGCGGATACAATGAGCAGTTCTTC.

This chain joins TRBV4-1 and TRBJ2-1; 10 bases line up with TRBD2. CDR3 length: 18 residues. Germline-derived CDR1 and CDR2 are MGHRA and YSYEKL. With V trimmed by 1 base and J by 7 bases, 13 bases remained unmatched. CDR3 in DNA: TGCGCCAGCAGCCAAGCACCCCAGAGCGGGAGGGCCGTTAATGAGCAGTTCTTC. Translation: CASSQAPQSGRAVNEQFF.

This clone was seen a single time. Different DNA sequences within this sample yield the same CDR3. The rearrangement joins TRBV7-2 to TRBJ2-7; the D gene is possibly TRBD1 (5 bases). From germline, CDR1 is SGHTA and CDR2 FQGNSA. This CDR3 spans 13 amino acids. Trimming removed 5 bases from V and 0 bases from J, with 8 bases in between. The CDR3 reads CASSEDSSYEQYF. The DNA of the CDR3 is TGTGCCAGCAGCGAAGACAGCTCCTACGAGCAGTACTTC.

The rearrangement joins TRBV6-5 to TRBJ2-2; D possibly uses TRBD1 or TRBD2 (6 bases each). CDR1 and CDR2 from the germline V gene are MNHEY and SVGAGI. This CDR3 region has 14 residues. The V and J ends lost 0 bases and 7 bases respectively, with 9 bases between them. Here the CDR3 DNA reads TGTGCCAGCAGTTACTCTGAGGGGGGCGGGGAGCTGTTTTTT. It codes for CASSYSEGGGELFF.

DNA of the CDR3: TGTGCCAGCAGTTACTCGAAGACTAGCGGGACGAATGAGCAGTTCTTC. Its protein is CASSYSKTSGTNEQFF. This chain connects TRBV6-5 to TRBJ2-1; TRBD2 matches at 11 bases. The germline CDR1 and CDR2 sequences are MNHEY and SVGAGI. The length of the CDR3 is 16 residues. After removal of 0 bases from V and 7 bases from J, the junction contained 5 bases not matched to a gene.

The chain has TRBV28 and TRBJ1-2; 7 bases agree with TRBD1. This CDR3 comprises 14 residues. Trimming cost V 6 bases and J 6 bases; bases outside gene matches: 10. Looked up from germline, CDR1 is MDHEN and CDR2 is SYDVKM. Here the CDR3 reads CASSPGTAQDGYTF. CDR3 coding DNA: TGTGCCAGCAGCCCGGGGACAGCCCAGGATGGCTACACCTTC.

V is TRBV5-6 and J is TRBJ2-7, with 8 bases identical to TRBD2. Germline assignment: CDR1 SGHDT and CDR2 YYEEEE. V lost 5 bases to trimming and J lost 1 base; unmatched junction nucleotides: 11. This CDR3 region has 16 residues. In DNA form, the CDR3 reads TGTGCCAGCAGACTTTTCACGGGAGGGATTTCCTACGAGCAGTACTTC. It specifies CASRLFTGGISYEQYF.